These 23 T cell receptor beta chains were all obtained from the same sample, sequenced in a study of cytomegalovirus exposure and HLA in healthy donors. Primers for the PCR totalled 60 Vbeta and 13 Jbeta. The repertoire was sequenced with immunoSEQ multiplex PCR; TCRdb's copy has only in-frame clones and lacks some. The sample shows under 150,000 clones, over 60% of them seen only once. The sequenced sample consisted of PBMCs. These TCRs come from a human donor in good health.

The chain links TRBV5-6 to TRBJ1-2; a weak D match, TRBD1 (5 bases). Germline loops: CDR1 SGHDT, CDR2 YYEEEE. The CDR3 runs 15 residues. The V end lost 7 bases, the J end lost 7 bases, and 23 bases lay between the germline ends. The CDR3 bases are TGTGCCAGCTTCCCCACTGGGCAGGCCGGGGGTGGCTACACCTTC. It specifies CASFPTGQAGGGYTF.

CDR3 in DNA: TGTGCCAGCAGCTTAGCGGGCACAAGAAGAAATACGCAGTATTTT. Its protein product is CASSLAGTRRNTQYF. The V gene is TRBV7-2, the J gene TRBJ2-3; D is uncertain. CDR1 and CDR2 from the germline V gene are SGHTA and FQGNSA. CDR3 length equals 15 residues. The V end was cut by 0 bases, the J end by 7 bases, with 14 bases between.

The J gene is TRBJ1-1, the V gene TRBV6-5, with TRBD1 as a possible D gene (6 bases). The germline CDR1 and CDR2 sequences are MNHEY and SVGAGI. This CDR3 has 14 residues. The V end lost 5 bases, the J end lost 4 bases, and 14 bases lay between the germline ends. This chain's CDR3 is CASSDGTRGTEAFF. The CDR3 DNA follows: TGTGCCAGCAGTGACGGGACCAGGGGCACTGAAGCTTTCTTT.

V is TRBV28 and J is TRBJ1-2, with D possibly TRBD1 on 6 matching bases. Per germline, CDR1 MDHEN and CDR2 SYDVKM. The V end was cut by 6 bases, the J end by 7 bases, with 18 bases between. The CDR3 runs 14 residues. The CDR3 DNA is TGTGCCAGCAGGTACCCTAGGAGAGGGGGTGGCTACACCTTC. Protein product: CASRYPRRGGGYTF.

The V call is TRBV19, the J call TRBJ1-3, with 7 bases lining up with TRBD1. Germline assignment: CDR1 LNHDA and CDR2 SQIVND (reference sequence). Germline trimming cut 10 bases from V and 0 bases from J; bases unmatched to any gene: 9. This CDR3 is 15 amino acids long. For the CDR3, the DNA is TGTGCCACTGCGGACAGGCGTTCCTCTGGAAACACCATATATTTT. Translated: CATADRRSSGNTIYF.

The rearrangement uses TRBV28 and TRBJ2-7; tentative D call: TRBD2 (6 bases). V was pared by 10 bases and J by 0 bases, with 19 bases between. The CDR3 has 15 residues. Looked up from germline, CDR1 is MDHEN and CDR2 is SYDVKM. CDR3 nucleotides: TGTGCCATACAAGGTCGGGGGTTGGGCTCCTACGAGCAGTACTTC. It is translated as CAIQGRGLGSYEQYF. Based on the CDR3 plus reference TRBV28 and TRBJ2-7, the full variable domain is DVKVTQSSRYLVKRTGEKVFLECVQDMDHENMFWYRQDPGLGLRLIYFSYDVKMKEKGDIPEGYSVSREKKERFSLILESASTNQTSMYLCAIQGRGLGSYEQYFGPGTRLTVT.

The gene calls are TRBV2 and TRBJ1-2, with D uncertain. Trimming shortened V by 8 bases and J by 8 bases, and 18 bases separated the two germline ends. Germline CDR1 is SNHLY and CDR2 is FYNNEI. The CDR3 is 13 residues long. In nucleotides, the CDR3 is TGTGCCAGCGGATGGACGGCTAGCGGGGGCTACACCTTC. Protein: CASGWTASGGYTF. Together with reference TRBV2 and TRBJ1-2, the CDR3 gives the full variable domain: EPEVTQTPSHQVTQMGQEVILRCVPISNHLYFYWYRQILGQKVEFLVSFYNNEISEKSEIFDDQFSVERPDGSNFTLKIRSTKLEDSAMYFCASGWTASGGYTFGSGTRLTVV.

The chain joins TRBV11-2 to TRBJ2-5, with 8 bases matching TRBD1. TRBJ2-7 matches the DNA end more closely, so the J call is doubtful. The CDR3 length is 14 residues. CDR1 and CDR2 (germline): SGHAT, FQNNGV. The DNA of the CDR3 is TGTGCCAGCACCTTTGGGACAGGTACTTACGAGCAGTACTTC. Protein product: CASTFGTGTYEQYF.

This rearrangement joins TRBV2 to TRBJ1-1, with D uncertain. The CDR3 contains 13 residues. Germline V gives CDR1 SNHLY, CDR2 FYNNEI. V lost 4 bases and J lost 2, with 8 bases in between. This CDR3 is CASSVTGNTEAFF. CDR3 DNA: TGTGCCAGCAGTGTCACGGGAAACACTGAAGCTTTCTTT.

The genes are TRBV11-1 and TRBJ2-5; 7 nucleotides match TRBD1. J gave up 4 bases and V 4 bases, and 6 bases lay outside the gene matches. The CDR3 consists of 14 residues. CDR1 SGHAT and CDR2 FQDESV come from the germline V gene (reference sequence). In nucleotides, the CDR3 is TGTGCCAGCAGCTCCGGGACAGTTAGAGAGACCCAGTACTTC. Protein product: CASSSGTVRETQYF.

This clone was seen just once. This chain uses TRBV9 with TRBJ2-7; 9 positions match TRBD2. The CDR3 spans 14 residues. Germline values: CDR1 SGDLS, CDR2 YYNGEE. The V segment lost 0 bases and the J segment 6 bases; nucleotides outside the gene matches: 4. The CDR3 sequence: CASSVAAGGSEQYF. Written as DNA, the CDR3 is TGTGCCAGCAGCGTAGCCGCGGGGGGGAGCGAGCAGTACTTC.

The chain has TRBV13 and TRBJ1-2, with a tentative D call TRBD1 (6 bases). Germline assignment: CDR1 PRHDT and CDR2 FYEKMQ (reference sequence). The CDR3 contains 13 residues. V lost 2 bases and J 2 bases, leaving 6 bases between the germline ends. The CDR3 sequence: CASSLQGNYGYTF. CDR3 bases: TGTGCCAGCAGCTTACAGGGGAACTATGGCTACACCTTC.

This sequence joins TRBV5-1 and TRBJ2-7, with 7 bases aligning to TRBD2. From germline, CDR1 is SGHRS and CDR2 YFSETQ. This CDR3 has 15 amino acids. Trimming cost V 4 bases and J 2 bases; bases outside gene matches: 9. Written as DNA, the CDR3 is TGCGCCAGCAGCGCCGGACTAGGGGTTCCCTACGAGCAGTACTTC. As protein: CASSAGLGVPYEQYF.

The rearrangement uses TRBV2 and TRBJ1-1; 7 bases fit TRBD1. Losses at the gene ends were 6 bases for V and 10 bases for J; bases not matched to a gene: 11. This CDR3 has 13 amino acids. Germline V gene data show CDR1 as SNHLY and CDR2 as FYNNEI. This CDR3 is CASSDDRVTAAFF. CDR3 DNA sequence: TGTGCCAGCAGCGACGACAGGGTAACAGCAGCTTTCTTT.

The rearrangement joins TRBV27 to TRBJ1-2, with 8 bases matching TRBD1. Germline CDR1 and CDR2: MNHEY and SMNVEV (reference sequence). The CDR3 is 13 amino acids. J was trimmed by 8 bases and V by 6 bases; bases with no gene match: 8. This chain's CDR3 is CASSPGGRVGYTF. CDR3 coding DNA: TGTGCCAGCAGCCCAGGGGGCCGGGTGGGCTACACCTTC.

V is TRBV7-6 and J is TRBJ2-1; TRBD2 matches at 7 bases. J gave up 6 bases and V 2 bases, and 10 bases lay outside the gene matches. Germline V gives CDR1 SGHVS, CDR2 FNYEAQ. The CDR3 is 16 residues long. For the CDR3, the DNA is TGTGCCAGCAGCTTATATTCGGGGGGACCCTCCAATGAGCAGTTCTTC. Translating gives CASSLYSGGPSNEQFF.

The chain carries TRBV11-2 and TRBJ1-1, with D possibly being TRBD1 (5 bases). Trimming cost V 0 bases and J 0 bases, with 14 bases left between them. The CDR3 runs to 17 residues. The germline gives CDR1 SGHAT, CDR2 FQNNGV. CDR3 bases: TGTGCCAGCAGCTTAGACGGGGGAATTGGGATGAACACTGAAGCTTTCTTT. It encodes CASSLDGGIGMNTEAFF.

The V call is TRBV7-8, the J call TRBJ2-3; D unclear. The CDR3 is 15 residues long. Trimming stripped 0 bases from V and 4 bases from J, with 11 bases between. The germline V gene has CDR1 SGHVS and CDR2 FQNEAQ. This CDR3 reads CASSLALESPDTQYF. In DNA, the CDR3 is TGTGCCAGCAGCTTAGCCCTCGAGTCCCCAGATACGCAGTATTTT.

This clone has a handful of counts. The genes are TRBV5-6 and TRBJ1-1; 8 bases match TRBD1. Trimming removed 4 bases from V and 5 bases from J; junction bases left unmatched: 16. The germline V gene encodes CDR1 SGHDT and CDR2 YYEEEE. This CDR3 is 17 amino acids long. The DNA of the CDR3 is TGTGCCAGCAGCCCCCTTGGACAGGGTTCTGTGGGAACTGAAGCTTTCTTT. It encodes CASSPLGQGSVGTEAFF.

The V call is TRBV19, the J call TRBJ1-5; D is possibly TRBD1 (5 bases). V gave up 11 bases and J gave up 6 bases, with 23 bases separating them. This CDR3 has 15 residues. Germline CDR1 and CDR2: LNHDA and SQIVND (reference sequence). DNA for the CDR3: TGTGCCGCAGGATCCGGGGGGAGCCTCTCTCAGCCCCAGCATTTT. Translated: CAAGSGGSLSQPQHF.

This clone was detected only a few times. The chain recombines TRBV15 with TRBJ1-6, with D possibly TRBD1 on 6 matching bases. Looked up from germline, CDR1 is LNHNV and CDR2 is YYDKDF (reference sequence). This CDR3 has 16 amino acids. V lost 6 bases, J lost 7 bases, and 19 bases lay in between. The CDR3 nucleotides are TGTGCCACCAGTCCCAAGGAACAGGGTCGAAATTCACCCCTCCACTTT. This encodes CATSPKEQGRNSPLHF.

This chain links TRBV4-2 with TRBJ2-7; 7 nucleotides agree with TRBD2. The CDR3 covers 16 residues. The germline gives CDR1 LGHNA, CDR2 YNFKEQ. V trimming: 7 bases; J trimming: 0 bases; junction bases outside the gene matches: 12. The CDR3 loop reads CASIYWPWTSSYEQYF. CDR3 coding DNA: TGTGCCAGCATCTATTGGCCCTGGACTAGCTCCTACGAGCAGTACTTC.

This clone showed up just once. The chain combines TRBV6-5 with TRBJ1-5; the D is unclear. CDR1 is MNHEY and CDR2 is SVGAGI in the germline V gene. Between the trimmed V and J ends, which lost 0 bases and 0 bases, there was a span of 9 bases. The CDR3 consists of 16 residues. The CDR3 nucleotides read TGTGCCAGCAGTTACTCGAGACATCCTAGCAATCAGCCCCAGCATTTT. This sequence encodes CASSYSRHPSNQPQHF.